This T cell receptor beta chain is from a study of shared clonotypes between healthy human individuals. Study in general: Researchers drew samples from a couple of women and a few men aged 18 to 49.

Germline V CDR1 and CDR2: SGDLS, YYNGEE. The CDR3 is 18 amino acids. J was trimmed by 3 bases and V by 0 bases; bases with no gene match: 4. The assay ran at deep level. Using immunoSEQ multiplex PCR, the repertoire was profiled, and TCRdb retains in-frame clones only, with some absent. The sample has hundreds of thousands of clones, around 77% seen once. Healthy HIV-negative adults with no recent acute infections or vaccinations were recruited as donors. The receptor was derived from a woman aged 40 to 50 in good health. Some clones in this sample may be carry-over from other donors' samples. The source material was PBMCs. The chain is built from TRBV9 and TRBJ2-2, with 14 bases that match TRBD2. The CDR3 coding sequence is TGTGCCAGCAGCGTAGGACTAGCGGGAGGGTCGGACACCGGGGAGCTGTTTTTT. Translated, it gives CASSVGLAGGSDTGELFF.